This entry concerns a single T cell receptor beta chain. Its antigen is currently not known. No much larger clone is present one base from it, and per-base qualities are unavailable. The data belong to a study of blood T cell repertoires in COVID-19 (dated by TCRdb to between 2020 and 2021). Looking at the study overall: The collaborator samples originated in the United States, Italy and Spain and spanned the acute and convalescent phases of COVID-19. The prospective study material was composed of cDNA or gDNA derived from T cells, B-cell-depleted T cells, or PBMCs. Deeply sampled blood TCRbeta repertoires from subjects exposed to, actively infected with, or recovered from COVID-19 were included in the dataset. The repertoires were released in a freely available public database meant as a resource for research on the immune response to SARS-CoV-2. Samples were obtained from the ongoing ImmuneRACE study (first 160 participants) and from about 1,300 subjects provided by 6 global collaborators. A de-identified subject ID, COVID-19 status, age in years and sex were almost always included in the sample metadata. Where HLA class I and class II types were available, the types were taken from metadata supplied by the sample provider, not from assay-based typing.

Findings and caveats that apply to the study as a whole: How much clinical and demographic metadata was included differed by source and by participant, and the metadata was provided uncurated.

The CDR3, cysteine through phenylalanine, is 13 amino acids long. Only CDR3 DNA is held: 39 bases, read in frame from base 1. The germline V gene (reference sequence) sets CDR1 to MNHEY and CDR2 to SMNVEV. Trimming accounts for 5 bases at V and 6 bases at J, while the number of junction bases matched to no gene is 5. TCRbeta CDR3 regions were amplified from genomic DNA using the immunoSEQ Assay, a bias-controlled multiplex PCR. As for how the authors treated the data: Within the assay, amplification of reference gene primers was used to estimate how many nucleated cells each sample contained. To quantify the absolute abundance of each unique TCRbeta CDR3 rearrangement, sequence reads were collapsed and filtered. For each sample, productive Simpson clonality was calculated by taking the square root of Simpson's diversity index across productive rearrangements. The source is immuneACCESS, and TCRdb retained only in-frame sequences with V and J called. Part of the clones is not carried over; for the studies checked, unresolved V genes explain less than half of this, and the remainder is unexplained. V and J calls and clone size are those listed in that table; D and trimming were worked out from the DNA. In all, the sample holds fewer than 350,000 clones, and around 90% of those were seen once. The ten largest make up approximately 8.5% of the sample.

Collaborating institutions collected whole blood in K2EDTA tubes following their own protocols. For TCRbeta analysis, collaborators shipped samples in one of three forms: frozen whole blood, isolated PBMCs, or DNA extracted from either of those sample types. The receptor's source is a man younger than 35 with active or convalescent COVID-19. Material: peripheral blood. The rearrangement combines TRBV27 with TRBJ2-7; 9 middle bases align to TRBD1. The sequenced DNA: TGTGCCAGCAGTAAAGGGACAGGGATCGAGCAGTACTTC. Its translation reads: CASSKGTGIEQYF.